This is a list of T cell receptor beta chains from one sample in a study of neurological immune-mediated disorders. TCRdb re-called the 5' RACE reads with MiXCR, one entry per CDR3 protein. Of 35,000 to 40,000 distinct CDR3 sequences in the sample, 11% were seen once. Sequencing used CD4+ T cells from blood. The receptors derive from a woman aged 25 to 39 with HTLV-1-associated myelopathy (HAM/TSP). The CDR3 runs from the conserved cysteine through the conserved F or W. Fields, in order: V gene, D gene, CDR3 protein. D genes are given only for firm matches.

TRBV20-1 TRBD2 CSTGLASDTQYF
TRBV12-3/TRBV12-4 NA CASSPARGEESNQPQHF
TRBV6-6 TRBD1 CASSWTGTGNGPQHF
TRBV19 TRBD2 CASTDGGLAGDNEQFF
TRBV5-1 TRBD2 CASSLASGDTGELFF
TRBV7-2 NA CASKIGGGYTF
TRBV5-6 TRBD1 CASRSGGTEAFF
TRBV5-1 TRBD2 CASRVMTGGKYF
TRBV20-1 NA CSARGALKTDTQYF
TRBV19 TRBD1 CASSVSRDRGHNEQFF
TRBV5-1 NA CASSLGPQGPDGYTF
TRBV20-1 NA CSAGPSGPQHF
TRBV5-6 TRBD2 CASRPSGVLINEQFF
TRBV19 NA CASSISSSAASYEQYF
TRBV3-1 TRBD1 CASSQGQGIYGYTF
TRBV20-1 TRBD1 CSATALGQGATDTQYF
TRBV5-1 NA CASSFYICSTRWGGASTDTQYF
TRBV7-3 NA CASSSGQNSPLHF
TRBV20-1 NA CSARGATEGPSSYNSPLHF
TRBV5-1 NA CASSFSGSNTGELFF
TRBV19 NA CASSSQTVDGYTF
TRBV7-8 NA CASSPRTGEGRQYF
TRBV20-1 TRBD1 CSAVTGGGYRTDTQYF
TRBV5-1 NA CASSLDRVSGNTIYF
TRBV7-9 NA CASSPTGTHKGDTQYF
TRBV7-9 NA CASSPQGLDTQYF
TRBV5-1 TRBD1 CASSLDRGRTYEQYF
TRBV6-5 TRBD2 CASSPRGGPPRLDTQYF
TRBV20-1 NA CSARVGGAGNQPQHF
TRBV20-1 TRBD1 CSARSGQDLSGYTF
TRBV20-1 NA CSAGRTVTFGYGYTF
TRBV5-6 TRBD1 CASSRAGTGGKNDEQYF
TRBV4-1 NA CASSRNRESSYNEQFF
TRBV5-1 TRBD1 CASSPMTGREKLFF
TRBV19 TRBD2 CASSIRGVSPSGANVLTF
TRBV19 NA CASSIVWVGANVLTF
TRBV12-3/TRBV12-4 TRBD1 CASSRDRGITEAFF
TRBV6-1 TRBD1 CASFRDRGVRNSPLHF
TRBV5-1 NA CASSPIGGPLHSEQFF
TRBV5-1 NA CASSLDGYPGSYNSPLHF
TRBV18 NA CASSPPGRGGTNEKLFF
TRBV6-6 NA CASSLGEDYGYTF
TRBV5-8 TRBD1 CASSSRGQGKGLF